The clone carrying this TCR beta chain was seen only a few times. Its target is unknown. This sample stems from a study of response to subunit inactivated influenza vaccine. Germline V CDR1 and CDR2: MNHEY, SVGAGI. V shed 6 bases and J 1 base; nucleotides not matched to a gene: 2. CDR3 size: 14 residues. Each CDR3 protein gets one entry after TCRdb re-called the RT-PCR reads with MiXCR. Of 500,000 to 600,000 distinct CDR3 sequences in the sample, approximately 12% were seen once. Broader study findings: Every seasonal influenza vaccination brings in few new T cells, the authors suggested.

This chain links TRBV6-5 with TRBJ2-3; 9 bases match TRBD1. Sequenced here: PBMCs from blood, sampled roughly 46 days after vaccination. This clonotype was sampled from a man between 45 and 60 years old who received an inactivated influenza vaccine. The CDR3 bases are TGTGCCAGCAGGAGGACAGGGGGCACAGATACGCAGTATTTT. Its protein product is CASRRTGGTDTQYF.